This record looks at one TCR beta chain sequence and its context. This specimen belongs to a study of T cell changes during pregnancy in multiple sclerosis. The assay was immunoSEQ multiplex PCR, and TCRdb's table has in-frame clones only and misses some. Among 15,000 to 20,000 clones, 84% were seen once, and the ten largest hold 9% to 10%. The CDR3 has 15 residues. After removal of 5 bases from V and 2 bases from J, the junction contained 3 bases not matched to a gene. Germline V lookup: CDR1 MNHEY, CDR2 SVGAGI. Sequencing was performed on CD8+ T cells from peripheral blood mononuclear cells, taken in the second trimester of pregnancy. The sequence was obtained from a female donor in good health, enrolled as a control in a pregnancy study. The genes are TRBV6-5 and TRBJ2-1; 10 bases are shared with TRBD2. The CDR3 nucleotides read TGTGCCAGCAGTCCTAGCGGGGGCCCCTACAATGAGCAGTTCTTC. Amino acid sequence: CASSPSGGPYNEQFF.